The 28 T cell receptor beta chains in this list originate from one sample, sequenced in a study of T cell responses to AZD1222 COVID-19 vaccine. Here immunoSEQ multiplex PCR was the method, and the copy in TCRdb shows in-frame clones only, minus some. The sample includes 150,000 or so clones, approximately 90% of them seen just once. This specimen was peripheral blood, taken on day 0 of AZD1222 vaccination. The receptors were sampled from an adult in good health.

The V call is TRBV19, the J call TRBJ2-7; D unresolved. V lost 9 bases to trimming and J lost 9 bases, with 6 bases between them. CDR1 LNHDA and CDR2 SQIVND come from the germline V gene (reference sequence). The CDR3 totals 8 residues. CDR3 sequence (DNA): TGTGCCAGACCTGGGCAGTACTTC. It yields the protein CARPGQYF.

The V gene is TRBV6-5, the J gene TRBJ2-2, with D possibly called TRBD1 or TRBD2 (5 bases each). The germline gives CDR1 MNHEY, CDR2 SVGAGI. Trimming removed 8 bases from V and 5 bases from J, with 15 bases in between. The CDR3 sequence is 14 residues long. The CDR3 region has the DNA TGTGCCAGCTATTCTAGAGGGGCAACCGGGGAGCTGTTTTTT. Protein product: CASYSRGATGELFF.

The CDR3 DNA is TGTGCCAGCAGCTTATTTACGGGTAAACTAAGCAATGAGCAGTTCTTC. Its protein product is CASSLFTGKLSNEQFF. The V call is TRBV7-2, the J call TRBJ2-1; no reliable D call. V was trimmed by 2 bases and J by 6 bases, leaving 17 bases between them. The germline CDR1 and CDR2 sequences are SGHTA and FQGNSA. The CDR3 extends over 16 amino acids.

The chain links TRBV18 to TRBJ2-1; D might be TRBD1 or TRBD2, each matching 5 bases. CDR3 size: 14 residues. Trimming took off 6 bases at V and 6 bases at J, with 15 bases between the two ends. Germline CDR1 and CDR2: KGHSH and LQKENI. In DNA form, the CDR3 reads TGTGCCAGCTCTCCCGGGGCTAGCAGCAATGAGCAGTTCTTC. Residues: CASSPGASSNEQFF.

V and J are TRBV5-1 and TRBJ2-2; either TRBD1 or TRBD2 may fit D (5 bases each). CDR3 size: 15 residues. Germline-derived CDR1 and CDR2 are SGHRS and YFSETQ. Trimming stripped 2 bases from V and 6 bases from J, with 14 bases between. The CDR3 loop reads CASSFRVGDPGELFF. DNA for the CDR3: TGCGCCAGCAGCTTCCGGGTTGGGGACCCCGGGGAGCTGTTTTTT.

The chain carries TRBV6-5 and TRBJ1-3; TRBD1 matches at 8 bases. The V and J ends lost 6 bases and 2 bases, in that order; junction bases with no gene match: 6. The CDR3 is 15 amino acids. Germline V gives CDR1 MNHEY, CDR2 SVGAGI. CDR3 sequence (DNA): TGTGCCAGCAGCCCCATGACAGGGGCTGGAAACACCATATATTTT. Its protein is CASSPMTGAGNTIYF.

This chain uses TRBV5-6 with TRBJ2-1; D might be TRBD2 (5 bases). Trimming took 0 bases from V and 8 from J, leaving 12 bases between them. CDR3 length: 14 amino acids. Looked up from germline, CDR1 is SGHDT and CDR2 is YYEEEE. The CDR3 DNA reads TGTGCCAGCAGCTTGGGAGGGAGAAGGCATGAGCAGTTCTTC. It yields the protein CASSLGGRRHEQFF.

The chain joins TRBV9 to TRBJ2-5; no clear D. Between the trimmed V and J ends, which lost 4 bases and 0 bases, there was a span of 10 bases. This CDR3 is built from 14 residues. The germline V gene has CDR1 SGDLS and CDR2 YYNGEE. This chain's CDR3 is CASSITGYQETQYF. CDR3 sequence (DNA): TGTGCCAGCAGCATCACCGGGTACCAAGAGACCCAGTACTTC.

The chain links TRBV5-4 to TRBJ1-2, with 8 bases aligning to TRBD1. The germline V gene has CDR1 SGHNT and CDR2 YYREEE (reference sequence). V shed 2 bases, J shed 4 bases, and the junction held 4 bases outside the gene matches. This CDR3 spans 14 amino acids. The CDR3 sequence: CASSLQGVGYGYTF. For the CDR3, the DNA is TGTGCCAGCAGCTTACAGGGGGTTGGCTATGGCTACACCTTC.

V usage is TRBV27 and J usage is TRBJ2-7; 8 nucleotides align to TRBD1. The CDR3 spans 15 residues. Germline V CDR1 and CDR2: MNHEY, SMNVEV (reference sequence). J lost 5 bases, V lost 7 bases, and 13 bases had no gene match. The CDR3 DNA follows: TGTGCCAGCACCCCCCAGGGGGCGCGGATCCACGAGCAGTACTTC. Its protein product is CASTPQGARIHEQYF.

The chain combines TRBV5-4 with TRBJ2-4; 9 bases are a match to TRBD2. Trimming at V came to 4 bases and at J to 9 bases, leaving 17 bases not matched to a gene. This CDR3 spans 17 amino acids. CDR1 and CDR2 (germline): SGHNT, YYREEE (reference sequence). The CDR3 nucleotides are TGTGCCAGCAGCGAGGGAGGGATAGCGGGAGCGGTCGGCATTCAGTACTTC. Encoded protein: CASSEGGIAGAVGIQYF.

V is TRBV28 and J is TRBJ1-5; 10 bases align to TRBD1. The CDR3 runs to 16 residues. Trimming took 5 bases from V and 1 from J; bases not matched to a gene: 5. The germline gives CDR1 MDHEN, CDR2 SYDVKM. The CDR3 spells CASSTQDRGSNQPQHF. In nucleotides, the CDR3 is TGTGCCAGCAGTACTCAGGACAGGGGGAGCAATCAGCCCCAGCATTTT.

V usage is TRBV7-3 and J usage is TRBJ2-1, with TRBD2 identical over 14 bases. The trim removed 6 bases at V and 7 bases at J, leaving 17 bases unmatched. The CDR3 length is 19 residues. The germline V gene has CDR1 SGHTA and CDR2 FQGTGA. The CDR3 nucleotides are TGTGCCAGCAGTAGACAACTTGGACCGGGGACTAGCGGGAGTAATGAGCAGTTCTTC. It yields the protein CASSRQLGPGTSGSNEQFF.

This clone was observed once. The gene calls are TRBV18 and TRBJ1-1; the D is unclear. Germline assignment: CDR1 KGHSH and CDR2 LQKENI. Trimming took 2 bases from V and 5 from J, leaving 12 bases between them. This CDR3 is built from 14 residues. CDR3 loop: CASSPAIGVTEAFF. The CDR3 bases are TGTGCCAGCTCACCAGCGATCGGGGTTACTGAAGCTTTCTTT.

This chain connects TRBV4-1 to TRBJ2-3, with D possibly TRBD1 on 5 matching bases. This CDR3 spans 14 amino acids. Trimming pared 4 bases from V and 3 bases from J, leaving 11 bases between. Germline values: CDR1 MGHRA, CDR2 YSYEKL. As DNA, the CDR3 is TGCGCCAGCAGCCGCATGCCAGGGACAGATACGCAGTATTTT. Translating it yields CASSRMPGTDTQYF.

This clone was seen once. The chain recombines TRBV9 with TRBJ2-3; maybe TRBD2 (6 bases). V dropped 4 bases and J dropped 3 bases, with 18 bases sitting between them. The CDR3 has 16 amino acids. Germline CDR1 is SGDLS and CDR2 is YYNGEE. CDR3 DNA sequence: TGTGCCAGCAGCCCTCGGACTACAATAGTTACAGATACGCAGTATTTT. Encoded protein: CASSPRTTIVTDTQYF.

The chain joins TRBV28 to TRBJ1-2; a weak D match, TRBD1 (6 bases). The V gene's germline CDR1 is MDHEN and CDR2 SYDVKM. The CDR3 totals 15 residues. Trimming stripped 6 bases from V and 4 bases from J, with 18 bases between. The chain's CDR3 is CASSRPGAGVYGYTF. The CDR3 DNA follows: TGTGCCAGCAGCCGCCCAGGGGCGGGGGTCTATGGCTACACCTTC.

This clone was seen just once. The chain employs TRBV19 and TRBJ2-3; 8 nucleotides agree with TRBD1. CDR1 is LNHDA and CDR2 is SQIVND in the germline V gene (reference sequence). The CDR3 totals 14 residues. The V gene end was trimmed by 7 bases and the J gene end by 4 bases; junction bases not matched to a gene: 7. CDR3 sequence: CASMVRGRPDTQYF. The CDR3 bases are TGTGCCAGTATGGTCAGGGGGCGCCCAGATACGCAGTATTTT.

The rearrangement joins TRBV7-2 to TRBJ2-5; D might be TRBD2 (6 bases). Germline V CDR1 and CDR2: SGHTA, FQGNSA. Trimming removed 8 bases at V and 5 bases at J, with 18 bases between. The CDR3 sequence is 14 residues long. The chain's CDR3 is CASGWGVAAETQYF. DNA for the CDR3: TGTGCCAGCGGGTGGGGGGTAGCGGCGGAGACCCAGTACTTC.

The chain links TRBV7-2 to TRBJ1-5; D uncertain. V was trimmed by 3 bases and J by 8 bases, leaving 11 bases between them. CDR1 is SGHTA and CDR2 is FQGNSA in the germline V gene. CDR3 length: 13 amino acids. The CDR3 loop reads CASSLGYPEPQHF. In DNA form, the CDR3 reads TGTGCCAGCAGCTTGGGATATCCGGAGCCCCAGCATTTT.

DNA for the CDR3: TGTGCCTGGAGAACTGCAGGGGGCTATGGCTACACCTTC. Amino acid sequence: CAWRTAGGYGYTF. V is TRBV30 and J is TRBJ1-2; 7 nucleotides agree with TRBD1. The CDR3 loop spans 13 amino acids. V shed 3 bases and J 4 bases; nucleotides not matched to a gene: 5. CDR1 and CDR2 (germline): GTSNPN, SVGIG (reference sequence).

This chain joins TRBV6-4 and TRBJ2-4; 10 nucleotides align to TRBD2. The CDR3 spans 18 residues. Germline V gene lookup returns CDR1 MRHNA and CDR2 SNTAGT. V lost 0 bases, J lost 8 bases, and 13 bases stayed unmatched. CDR3 region: CASSDSGLAGGEMDIQYF. CDR3 in DNA: TGTGCCAGCAGTGACTCCGGCTTAGCGGGAGGCGAAATGGACATTCAGTACTTC.

The chain links TRBV5-1 to TRBJ2-2, with 12 bases identical to TRBD1. V shed 5 bases and J 6 bases; nucleotides not matched to a gene: 8. Germline V gives CDR1 SGHRS, CDR2 YFSETQ. The CDR3 is 16 amino acids. CDR3 sequence reads: CASRRDRGQVSGELFF. CDR3 nucleotide sequence: TGCGCCAGCAGAAGGGACAGGGGGCAGGTCTCCGGGGAGCTGTTTTTT.

The V and J genes are TRBV1 and TRBJ2-5; the listed D gene, TRBD2, was not tested against the DNA. TRBV1 is a listed pseudogene. This CDR3 is 20 amino acids long. The CDR3 region is CTSSLKGGEREAETEETQYF. The CDR3 nucleotides are TGCACCAGCAGCCTCAAGGGAGGCGAGCGGGAGGCCGAAACGGAAGAGACCCAGTACTTC.

This clone was seen more than once but under ten times. The J gene is TRBJ1-5, the V gene TRBV7-9; 7 positions agree with TRBD1. V dropped 5 bases and J dropped 5; count of bases not matched to a gene: 3. The CDR3 sequence is 13 residues long. Per the germline V gene, CDR1 is SEHNR and CDR2 is FQNEAQ (reference sequence). This CDR3 reads CASSDRVDQPQHF. In nucleotides, the CDR3 is TGTGCCAGCAGCGACAGGGTGGATCAGCCCCAGCATTTT.

The chain is built from TRBV11-3 and TRBJ2-3; D may be TRBD2 (6 bases). V was trimmed by 5 bases and J by 1 base, leaving 10 bases between them. Germline CDR1 and CDR2: SGHNT and YENEEA. CDR3 length: 14 residues. The CDR3 coding sequence is TGTGCCAGCAGCCTGACGGGGGGCACAGATACGCAGTATTTT. It is translated as CASSLTGGTDTQYF.

The rearrangement uses TRBV7-3 and TRBJ2-2; 13 bases map to TRBD2. Germline V gene data show CDR1 as SGHTA and CDR2 as FQGTGA. V lost 1 base and J lost 8; bases outside the gene matches: 10. CDR3 length: 18 amino acids. DNA for the CDR3: TGTGCCAGCAGCTTAATGGGGACTAGCGGGATACGGCAGGGGGAGCTGTTTTTT. Protein: CASSLMGTSGIRQGELFF.

The gene calls are TRBV18 and TRBJ2-7; D uncertain. Germline V gene sequence: CDR1 KGHSH, CDR2 LQKENI. The CDR3 loop spans 15 amino acids. V shed 2 bases and J shed 5 bases, with 16 bases lying between them. CDR3 in amino acids: CASSPEKTRANEQYF. CDR3 nucleotides: TGTGCCAGCTCACCAGAGAAGACAAGGGCCAACGAGCAGTACTTC.